These T cell receptor beta chains were read from a single sample in a study of cytomegalovirus exposure and HLA in healthy donors. Clones were sequenced by immunoSEQ multiplex PCR, and TCRdb holds only the in-frame ones, with some missing. This sample's table reports about 150,000 clones. The sequenced sample consisted of PBMCs. These receptors were obtained from a woman aged 50 to 60 in good health and CMV-seronegative. Each CDR3 is given with its conserved first and last residue. Each record gives: D gene, V gene, J gene, CDR3 protein, CDR3 DNA. D genes are given only for firm matches.

TRBD1	TRBV10-3	TRBJ1-5	CAISEFDRGPQPQHF	TGTGCCATCAGTGAGTTTGACAGGGGCCCCCAGCCCCAGCATTTT
.	TRBV30	TRBJ2-2	CAWSPLNTGELFF	TGTGCCTGGAGTCCCTTGAACACCGGGGAGCTGTTTTTT
TRBD1	TRBV4-2	TRBJ1-2	CASSPSTGGFYGYTF	TGTGCCAGCAGCCCCTCGACAGGGGGCTTCTATGGCTACACCTTC
TRBD1	TRBV5-6	TRBJ2-3	CASSLDRGQTDTQYF	TGTGCCAGCAGCTTAGACAGGGGTCAGACAGATACGCAGTATTTT
.	TRBV14	TRBJ1-6	CASSQDGNSYNSPLHF	TGTGCCAGCAGCCAAGACGGGAACTCCTATAATTCACCCCTCCACTTT
.	TRBV9	TRBJ1-5	CASSVGTFEGPQHF	TGTGCCAGCAGCGTTGGGACTTTTGAAGGGCCCCAGCATTTT
.	TRBV7-8	TRBJ1-5	CASSFAVQPQHF	TGTGCCAGCAGCTTCGCAGTTCAGCCCCAGCATTTT
TRBD2	TRBV13	TRBJ2-7	CASSLSGSYEQYF	TGTGCCAGCAGCTTAAGCGGGAGTTACGAGCAGTACTTC
TRBD2	TRBV4-2	TRBJ2-5	CASSRNPGLAGEETQYF	TGTGCCAGCAGCCGAAATCCGGGACTAGCGGGGGAAGAGACCCAGTACTTC
TRBD2	TRBV30	TRBJ2-3	CAWGELAGRTDTQYF	TGTGCCTGGGGCGAACTAGCGGGGAGAACAGATACGCAGTATTTT
.	TRBV4-2	TRBJ2-2	CASSQARSAGELFF	TGTGCCAGCAGCCAAGCCCGTAGCGCCGGGGAGCTGTTTTTT
TRBD1	TRBV18	TRBJ1-5	CASSPTGGPPRPQHF	TGTGCCAGCTCACCCACAGGGGGCCCGCCGAGGCCCCAGCATTTT
TRBD1	TRBV28	TRBJ1-2	CASSSLGQGYGYTF	TGTGCCAGCAGTTCCCTGGGACAGGGATACGGCTACACCTTC
.	TRBV6-5	TRBJ1-1	CASSYSIGGEAFF	TGTGCCAGCAGTTACTCCATAGGAGGTGAAGCTTTCTTT
TRBD2	TRBV4-3	TRBJ2-7	CAGSQVAGVVYEQYF	TGCGCCGGCAGCCAAGTAGCGGGAGTTGTTTACGAGCAGTACTTC
TRBD2	TRBV2	TRBJ2-2	CASSVSGPSNTGELFF	TGTGCCAGCAGTGTTAGCGGGCCTTCGAACACCGGGGAGCTGTTTTTT
TRBD1	TRBV6-1	TRBJ2-7	CASVPGQGFYEQYF	TGTGCCAGCGTTCCGGGACAGGGCTTCTACGAGCAGTACTTC
.	TRBV27	TRBJ2-7	CASSLSGRTRYNKQYF	TGTGCCAGCAGTTTATCGGGCAGGACTCGATACAATAAGCAGTACTTC
.	TRBV27	TRBJ2-1	CASSLLLASYNEQFF	TGTGCCAGCAGTTTATTACTAGCCTCCTACAATGAGCAGTTCTTC
.	TRBV25-1	TRBJ2-3	CASSEYRGVEADTQYF	TGTGCCAGCAGTGAATATCGGGGTGTAGAGGCAGATACGCAGTATTTT
TRBD1	TRBV7-2	TRBJ1-6	CASSSTGVESPLHF	TGTGCCAGCAGCTCGACAGGGGTCGAATCACCCCTCCACTTT
.	TRBV9	TRBJ2-7	CASSGTGPLGEQYF	TGTGCCAGCAGCGGCACAGGGCCCCTCGGGGAGCAGTACTTC
.	TRBV2	TRBJ2-4	CASSENRVGYF	TGTGCCAGCAGTGAAAACAGGGTCGGGTACTTC
TRBD1	TRBV7-9	TRBJ2-6	CASSVWTGSGANVLTF	TGTGCCAGCAGCGTATGGACAGGGTCTGGGGCCAACGTCCTGACTTTC
.	TRBV10-3	TRBJ1-6	CAISDPVRGGTRDGGNSPLHF	TGTGCCATCAGTGACCCAGTTAGGGGGGGAACAAGGGACGGGGGGAATTCACCCCTCCACTTT
.	TRBV7-2	TRBJ2-1	CASSLWTARLVGNEQFF	TGTGCCAGCAGCTTATGGACCGCCCGACTAGTTGGCAATGAGCAGTTCTTC
TRBD1	TRBV9	TRBJ1-4	CASSVRGLANEKLFF	TGTGCCAGCAGCGTAAGGGGGCTTGCTAATGAAAAACTGTTTTTT
TRBD1	TRBV2	TRBJ1-3	CASSVIGQGAGNTIYF	TGTGCCAGCAGTGTTATAGGACAGGGGGCTGGAAACACCATATATTTT
.	TRBV18	TRBJ2-3	CASSPSRVTSTDTQYF	TGTGCCAGCTCACCGTCGCGGGTCACCAGCACAGATACGCAGTATTTT
TRBD1	TRBV5-1	TRBJ2-7	CASSGSGTGHRF	TGCGCCAGCAGCGGATCAGGGACAGGTCACCGCTTC
TRBD1	TRBV5-1	TRBJ1-3	CASSIGQGGPGNTIYF	TGCGCCAGCAGCATCGGACAGGGAGGCCCTGGAAACACCATATATTTT
TRBD1	TRBV19	TRBJ2-5	CASSVSRGQETQYF	TGTGCCAGTAGTGTGTCCAGGGGGCAAGAGACCCAGTACTTC
TRBD1	TRBV9	TRBJ1-1	CASSVGGGQGASNWRTEAFF	TGTGCCAGCAGCGTAGGAGGGGGACAGGGGGCGAGTAATTGGAGGACTGAAGCTTTCTTT
.	TRBV18	TRBJ2-5	CASSPQRVAESKTETQYF	TGTGCCAGCTCACCACAGAGGGTAGCGGAAAGTAAGACGGAGACCCAGTACTTC
.	TRBV6-5	TRBJ2-7	CASSYSVAGAHEQYF	TGTGCCAGCAGTTACTCGGTGGCGGGGGCGCACGAGCAGTACTTC
.	TRBV18	TRBJ1-4	CASSLSGGADEKLFF	TGTGCCAGCTCTCTATCCGGGGGGGCGGATGAAAAACTGTTTTTT
TRBD1	TRBV9	TRBJ2-1	CASSVFGTGLHNEQFF	TGTGCCAGCAGCGTATTTGGGACAGGGCTGCACAATGAGCAGTTCTTC
TRBD1	TRBV7-2	TRBJ1-5	CASSLVVVRGNQPQHF	TGTGCCAGCAGCTTAGTCGTAGTCAGGGGGAATCAGCCCCAGCATTTT
TRBD1	TRBV7-9	TRBJ1-5	CASSYGTASNQPQHF	TGTGCCAGCAGCTACGGGACAGCTAGCAATCAGCCCCAGCATTTT
.	TRBV5-1	TRBJ2-7	CASSLAAQVSSYEQYF	TGCGCCAGCAGCTTGGCAGCCCAGGTGAGCTCCTACGAGCAGTACTTC